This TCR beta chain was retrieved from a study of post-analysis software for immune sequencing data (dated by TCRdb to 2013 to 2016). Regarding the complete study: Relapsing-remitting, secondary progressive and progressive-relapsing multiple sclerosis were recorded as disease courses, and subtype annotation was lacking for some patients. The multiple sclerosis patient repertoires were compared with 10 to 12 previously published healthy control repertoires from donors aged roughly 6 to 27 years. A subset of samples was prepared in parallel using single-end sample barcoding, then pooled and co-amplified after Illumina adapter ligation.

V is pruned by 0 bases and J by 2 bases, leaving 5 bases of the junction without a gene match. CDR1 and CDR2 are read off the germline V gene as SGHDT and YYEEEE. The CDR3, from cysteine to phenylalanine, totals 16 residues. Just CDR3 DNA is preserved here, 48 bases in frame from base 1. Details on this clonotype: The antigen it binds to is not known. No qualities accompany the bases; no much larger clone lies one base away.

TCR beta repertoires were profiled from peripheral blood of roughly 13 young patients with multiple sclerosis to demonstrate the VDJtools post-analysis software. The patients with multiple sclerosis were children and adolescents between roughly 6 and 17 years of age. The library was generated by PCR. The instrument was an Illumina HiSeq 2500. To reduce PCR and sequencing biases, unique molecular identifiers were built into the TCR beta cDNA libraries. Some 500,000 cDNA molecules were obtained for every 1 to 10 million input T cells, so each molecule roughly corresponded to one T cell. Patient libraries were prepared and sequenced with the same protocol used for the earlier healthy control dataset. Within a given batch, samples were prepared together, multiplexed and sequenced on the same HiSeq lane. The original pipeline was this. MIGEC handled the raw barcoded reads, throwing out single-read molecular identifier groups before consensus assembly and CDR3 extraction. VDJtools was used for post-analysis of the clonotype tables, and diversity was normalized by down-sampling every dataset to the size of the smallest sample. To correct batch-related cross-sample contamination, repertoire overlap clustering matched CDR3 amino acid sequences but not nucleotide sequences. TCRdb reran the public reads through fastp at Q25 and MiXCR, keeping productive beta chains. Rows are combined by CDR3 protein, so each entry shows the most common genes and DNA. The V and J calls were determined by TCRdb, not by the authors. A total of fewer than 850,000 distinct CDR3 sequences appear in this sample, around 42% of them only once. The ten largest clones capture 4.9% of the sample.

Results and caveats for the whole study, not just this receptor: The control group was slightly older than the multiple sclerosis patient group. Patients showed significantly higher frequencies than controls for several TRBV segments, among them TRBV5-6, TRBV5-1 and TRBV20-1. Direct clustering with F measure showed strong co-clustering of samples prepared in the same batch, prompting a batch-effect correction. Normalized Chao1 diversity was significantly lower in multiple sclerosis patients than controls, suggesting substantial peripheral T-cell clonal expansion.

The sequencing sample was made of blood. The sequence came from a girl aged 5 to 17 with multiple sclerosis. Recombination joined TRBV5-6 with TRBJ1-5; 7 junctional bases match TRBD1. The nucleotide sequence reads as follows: TGTGCCAGCAGCTTGGCGAAGGGGGCGGGCAATCAGCCCCAGCATTTT. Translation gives CASSLAKGAGNQPQHF.